This is a list of T cell receptor beta chains from one sample in a study of a mutant IDH1 vaccine in newly diagnosed glioma. Antigens of these TCRs are unknown. TCRdb keeps only in-frame clones here, not all; method: immunoSEQ multiplex PCR. The repertoire holds around 76,000 clones, with approximately 85% as singletons. Source: PBMCs, taken from a glioma patient whose treatment included an IDH1 peptide vaccine. The receptors derive from a woman between 50 and 59 years old with glioma. Each CDR3 is given with its conserved first and last residue. The D gene is left open where the match is weak. Not every row has a clone size; where given, it reads once, few, many or a size class.

v_call	clone_size	d_call	j_call	cdr3_nt	cdr3_aa
TRBV11-2	once	-	TRBJ2-5	TGTGCCAGCAGCTCGGGACTGGAAGAGACCCAGTACTTC	CASSSGLEETQYF
TRBV21-1	-	-	TRBJ1-2	TGTGCCAGTCCGACGGGTATCTATGGCTACACCTTC	CASPTGIYGYTF
TRBV11-2	-	-	TRBJ2-1	TGTGCCAGCAGGACCCGCGCTTTAGCAGGCATAGGTGAGCAGTTCTTC	CASRTRALAGIGEQFF
TRBV28	once	TRBD2	TRBJ2-1	TGTGCCAGCAGTTTGGCTAGCGGGAGCATTGAGCAGTTCTTC	CASSLASGSIEQFF
TRBV7-2	-	-	TRBJ1-3	TGTGCCAGCAGCCCCAGAACTGGAAACACCATATATTTT	CASSPRTGNTIYF
TRBV18	-	-	TRBJ1-5	TGTGCCAGCTCACCACCGGGGGGACAGCCCCAGCATTTT	CASSPPGGQPQHF
TRBV5-1	-	-	TRBJ1-1	TGCGCCAGCAGCCCATCCACGGGCAATACTGAAGCTTTCTTT	CASSPSTGNTEAFF
TRBV28	-	TRBD1	TRBJ2-2	TGTGCCAGCAGAACCGGGACAGGGGGAAATTGGGCGAACACCGGGGAGCTGTTTTTT	CASRTGTGGNWANTGELFF
TRBV9	-	-	TRBJ1-4	TGTGCCAGCAGCCCTACGGCAACTAATGAAAAACTGTTTTTT	CASSPTATNEKLFF
TRBV7-9	-	-	TRBJ2-2	TGTGCCAGCAGTCCGGTGGGCTTCACCGGGGAGCTGTTTTTT	CASSPVGFTGELFF
TRBV4-2	-	TRBD1	TRBJ1-6	TGTGCCAGCAGCCAAGAAGGGGACAGGGGGCGATCACCCCTCCACTTT	CASSQEGDRGRSPLHF
TRBV12-5	once	-	TRBJ2-1	TGTGCTAGTCTGACGGGTCACTCCTACAATGAGCAGTTCTTC	CASLTGHSYNEQFF
TRBV5-1	-	TRBD2	TRBJ2-5	TGCGCCAGCAGCTTGACGGGACTAGCGGGAGGGCCTGACTACCCGATACAAGAGACCCAGTACTTC	CASSLTGLAGGPDYPIQETQYF
TRBV10-3	few	-	TRBJ2-3	TGTGCCATCAAAGGGCTGGGCTCCACAGATACGCAGTATTTT	CAIKGLGSTDTQYF
TRBV9	-	-	TRBJ1-2	TGTGCCAGCAGCGTAGCGGGCTATGGCTACACCTTC	CASSVAGYGYTF
TRBV7-7	once	TRBD1	TRBJ2-7	TGTGCTAGCAGCACGGGGACAGGGGGCTCCTACGAGCAGTACTTC	CASSTGTGGSYEQYF
TRBV27	-	TRBD1	TRBJ1-5	TGTGCCAGCAGTCCTATGATGACAGGGAGGCAGCCCCAGCATTTT	CASSPMMTGRQPQHF
TRBV9	-	-	TRBJ2-5	TGTGCCAGCAGCTCCAGGGAACGGGAGACCCAGTACTTC	CASSSRERETQYF
TRBV5-1	-	-	TRBJ2-7	TGCGCCAGCAGCTTGGACCCCCCGAGGTCCTACGAGCAGTACTTC	CASSLDPPRSYEQYF
TRBV5-6	-	-	TRBJ2-3	TGTGCCAGCAGCTTGGGCGATACGCAGTATTTT	CASSLGDTQYF
TRBV19	-	-	TRBJ2-6	TGTGCCGGCGTAATTTCTGGGGCCAACGTCCTGACTTTC	CAGVISGANVLTF
TRBV18	-	-	TRBJ1-4	TGTGCCAGCTCACCACTAGCGGAAGCAACTAATGAAAAACTGTTTTTT	CASSPLAEATNEKLFF
TRBV2	-	TRBD2	TRBJ2-5	TGTGCCAGCAGTGAAGAGGCTAGCGGCCAAGAGACCCAGTACTTC	CASSEEASGQETQYF
TRBV2	-	-	TRBJ1-2	TGTGCCAGCACCACAGAGGGGATTAACTATGGCTACACCTTC	CASTTEGINYGYTF
TRBV9	-	-	TRBJ2-3	TGTGCCAGCAGCTCCACTAAGGGCCCGCAGTATTTT	CASSSTKGPQYF
TRBV5-1	-	-	TRBJ2-7	TGCGCCAGCAGCTTGCAGGGGACCTACGAGCAGTACTTC	CASSLQGTYEQYF
TRBV5-5	-	TRBD1	TRBJ1-6	TGTGCCAGCAGCTTCCGGGACAGCTATAATTCACCCCTCCACTTT	CASSFRDSYNSPLHF
TRBV18	-	TRBD2	TRBJ2-7	TGTGCCAGCTCACCATTAGCGGGAGATAAGGCCTACGAGCAGTACTTC	CASSPLAGDKAYEQYF
TRBV11-2	-	TRBD1	TRBJ1-2	TGTGCCAGCAGCTTAACAGGGGTTTATGGCTACACCTTC	CASSLTGVYGYTF
TRBV9	-	TRBD1	TRBJ2-1	TGTGCCAGCAGCGTAGGGGGACAGGGGGCGAGTGAGCAGTTCTTC	CASSVGGQGASEQFF
TRBV10-1	-	-	TRBJ1-4	TGCGCCAGCAGTGCAGGGGCCGAAAAACTGTTTTTT	CASSAGAEKLFF
TRBV5-1	-	TRBD2	TRBJ2-1	TGCGCCAGCAGTCCTAAAGGAGCGGGAGCCTACAATGAGCAGTTCTTC	CASSPKGAGAYNEQFF
TRBV9	-	TRBD1	TRBJ1-2	TGTGCCAGCAGAAGTGGGACAGCGCGCGGCTACACCTTC	CASRSGTARGYTF
TRBV20-1	-	-	TRBJ2-1	TGCAGTGCTAAGGACAACAATGAGCAGTTCTTC	CSAKDNNEQFF
TRBV27	-	TRBD1	TRBJ1-5	TGTGCCAGCAGTTTATCGCAGGGGGCGAGCAATCAGCCCCAGCATTTT	CASSLSQGASNQPQHF
TRBV27	-	-	TRBJ2-5	TGTGCCAGCAGTTTAACTTTCGTTCAAGAGACCCAGTACTTC	CASSLTFVQETQYF
TRBV9	-	TRBD1	TRBJ1-4	TGTGCCAGCAGCGCTAGGGGGACAGGCGTGTTTGAAAAACTGTTTTTT	CASSARGTGVFEKLFF
TRBV5-1	-	TRBD2	TRBJ2-2	TGCGCCAGCAGCTTGGCCGGGACTAGCGGCACCGGGGAGCTGTTTTTT	CASSLAGTSGTGELFF
TRBV11-2	-	TRBD1	TRBJ1-1	TGTGCCAGCAGCTTAGTCAGGGGGAAAAACACTGAAGCTTTCTTT	CASSLVRGKNTEAFF
TRBV29-1	-	-	TRBJ2-7	TGCAGCGTTGAAATCGAGGAACAGATCTACGAGCAGTACTTC	CSVEIEEQIYEQYF
TRBV23-1	-	-	TRBJ1-3	TGCGCCAGCAGTCAATCGGTCGGGACAGGAAACACCATATATTTT	CASSQSVGTGNTIYF
TRBV9	-	-	TRBJ1-6	TGTGCCAGCAGCGTGGACAGCGCCTTTAATTCACCCCTCCACTTT	CASSVDSAFNSPLHF
TRBV5-1	-	-	TRBJ2-3	TGCGCCAGCGGGTCGGGAGATACGCAGTATTTT	CASGSGDTQYF